This TCR beta chain was identified in a study of neurological immune-mediated disorders (dated by TCRdb to about 2019). Background for the entire study: Of the roughly 35 multiple sclerosis patients, around 30 had relapsing-remitting MS and 3 had secondary progressive MS. Peripheral blood TCR-beta repertoires from HTLV-I-associated myelopathy (HAM/TSP) patients, multiple sclerosis patients and healthy controls were compared by UMI-based sequencing. Alongside PBMC samples, the set of some 98 TCR-beta libraries contained longitudinal samples, technical triplicates, and paired CD4+ and CD8+ T-cell subsets that had been sorted. The cohort comprised about 71 subjects: 15 or so HAM/TSP patients, roughly 34 multiple sclerosis patients and about 20 healthy controls. The paper's findings and limits, for the study overall: In a phylogenetic analysis, the repertoires of 18 out of 34 MS patients fell into a single cluster of related CDR3 sequences, pointing to a possible signature at the repertoire level. TCR clonal expansion was highest in HAM/TSP patients and lowest in MS patients, with MS patients falling below even healthy controls. No identical CDR3 amino acid sequences were found to be shared among expanded clones across subjects, suggesting that TCR-beta repertoires were private in all groups. The MS cluster showed no association with clinical or MRI features, and the authors stated that larger cohorts are needed.

This clonotype was detected ten times or more. The antigen this receptor binds is unknown. Nothing much larger sits one base from this clone, and base qualities are not available. For the unsorted PBMC libraries, 2 million PBMCs were stored in RNAlater at -80 degrees C until RNA extraction and were used to generate the libraries. The multiple sclerosis patients were enrolled in a US clinical protocol that evaluated disease progression with magnetic resonance imaging. Peripheral blood underwent Ficoll-Hypaque density gradient centrifugation to isolate PBMCs, which were then cryopreserved in liquid nitrogen. cDNA synthesis used template-switch 5'RACE with a primer carrying a 10-nucleotide random unique molecular identifier tagging each TCR transcript. Each sequencing run produced over 180 million TCR-beta sequences covering 15-18 subjects. The RNeasy kit was used for extraction of total RNA. TCR-beta VDJ regions were amplified with primers for the TCR constant region and the 5'RACE anchor, using the KAPA Real-time Library Amplification kit. Sample indexes and Illumina adaptors were added in a first PCR, after which library yield was increased in a second PCR. After Ampure bead purification, the roughly 650 bp TCR product was size-selected on a 2% E-gel SizeSelection system. Before pooling, libraries had their quality checked on a Bioanalyzer, their concentration measured with Qubit, and their quantity determined with the Kapa Library Quantification kit. An Illumina HiSeq 2500 sequenced the libraries paired-end 2 x 150 bp. To increase sequence diversity, roughly 24-31% phiX was spiked into each library pool. The authors' analysis ran thus. Quality-filtered reads were processed with the UMI-based MiGEC pipeline, and over 90% of raw TCR sequences were removed by the MiGEC pipeline during error correction. VDJ genes were aligned to IMGT germline references, and each clonotype was defined by a unique CDR3 amino acid sequence together with V-J genes. Clonal expansion, Shannon diversity and CDR3 relatedness were evaluated with VDJtools (CalcPairwiseDistances, ClusterSamples), while phylogenetic trees were built in CLCbio workbench. Clones with at least 8 unique UMIs were defined as expanded, with this threshold being based on coefficient-of-variation modelling across technical triplicates. The public sequencing data were trimmed at Q25 with fastp and processed into clonotypes with MiXCR by TCRdb, which kept only in-frame beta chains. CDR3 protein duplicates are merged, each entry listing the most common genes and DNA. For this entry, the V and J calls and clone size follow TCRdb and not the study's own pipeline. For this sample the table gives 55,000 to 65,000 distinct CDR3 sequences, of which 3% to 4% were detected only once. Together, the top ten hold under 4% of the sample.

Taken from cysteine to phenylalanine, the CDR3 has 15 residues. Here the CDR3 DNA is all that survives: 45 bases in frame from base 1. CDR1 LNHNV and CDR2 YYDKDF were looked up in the germline V gene (reference sequence). At the junction V is shortened by 0 bases and J by 2 bases, with 11 bases in between. The receptor was derived from a woman in her twenties or thirties with multiple sclerosis. The sequence links TRBV15 to TRBJ2-7, with no D gene named confidently. The sample consisted of PBMCs. The CDR3 is CATSRDRPFTYEQYF. The DNA reads TGTGCCACCAGCAGAGATCGGCCCTTCACCTACGAGCAGTACTTC.